These 28 T cell receptor beta chains were sequenced from one sample in a study of OX40 agonist ivuxolimab in advanced cancers. Measured with immunoSEQ multiplex PCR; TCRdb has only the in-frame clones, and not every one. The table lists roughly 41,000 clones, around 89% of them singletons. The input for sequencing was CD4+ or CD8+ T cells sorted from blood, taken in a trial of the OX40 agonist ivuxolimab. The receptors stem from an adult with an advanced solid tumor such as melanoma, head and neck, liver or kidney cancer.

This chain uses TRBV13 with TRBJ2-6; 9 nucleotides match TRBD1. The CDR3 sequence is 16 residues long. Germline V gene sequence: CDR1 PRHDT, CDR2 FYEKMQ (reference sequence). Losses at the gene ends were 4 bases for V and 2 bases for J; bases not matched to a gene: 3. The CDR3 coding sequence is TGTGCCAGCAGCTCCGGGACAGGGACTGGGGCCAACGTCCTGACTTTC. Translating gives CASSSGTGTGANVLTF.

This CDR3 reads CASSYADRVDYGYTF. DNA for the CDR3: TGTGCCAGCAGTTACGCGGACAGGGTTGACTATGGCTACACCTTC. This rearrangement joins TRBV27 to TRBJ1-2; TRBD1 matches 8 bases. Germline trimming cut 4 bases from V and 3 bases from J; bases unmatched to any gene: 7. Germline V CDR1 and CDR2: MNHEY, SMNVEV (reference sequence). The CDR3 loop spans 15 amino acids.

CDR3: CASSHGPGEKLFF. CDR3 bases: TGTGCCAGCAGCCACGGACCCGGTGAAAAACTGTTTTTT. The rearrangement links TRBV7-6 to TRBJ1-4; D not certain. The germline V gene has CDR1 SGHVS and CDR2 FNYEAQ. V lost 5 bases, J lost 7 bases, and 11 bases lay in between. The CDR3 is 13 residues long.

The rearrangement links TRBV28 to TRBJ1-5; D remains unclear. The CDR3 is 13 residues long. The germline gives CDR1 MDHEN, CDR2 SYDVKM. Trimming took off 5 bases at V and 7 bases at J, with 12 bases between the two ends. CDR3 DNA sequence: TGTGCCAGCAGTGAAATCCCCGGCCAGCCCCAGCATTTT. Amino acids: CASSEIPGQPQHF.

The rearrangement links TRBV5-4 to TRBJ2-7; 9 bases align to TRBD1. J gave up 4 bases and V 3 bases, and 2 bases lay outside the gene matches. Germline CDR1 reads SGHNT; CDR2 reads YYREEE (reference sequence). CDR3 length: 13 residues. The CDR3 region has the DNA TGTGCCAGCAGCTCAGGACAGGGGTACGAGCAGTACTTC. It yields the protein CASSSGQGYEQYF.

The chain recombines TRBV10-3 with TRBJ2-2; no definite D call. This CDR3 comprises 12 residues. Germline CDR1 reads ENHRY; CDR2 reads SYGVKD. V shed 6 bases and J shed 4 bases, with 6 bases lying between them. CDR3 sequence reads: CAIRFLTGELFF. CDR3 nucleotide sequence: TGTGCCATCAGGTTCCTCACCGGGGAGCTGTTTTTT.

The rearrangement joins TRBV11-2 to TRBJ2-7, with TRBD1 identical over 9 bases. From germline, CDR1 is SGHAT and CDR2 FQNNGV. CDR3 length equals 14 residues. Trimming took 1 base from V and 2 from J; bases not matched to a gene: 0. CDR3: CASSLGTGAYEQYF. The CDR3 DNA follows: TGTGCCAGCAGCTTAGGGACAGGGGCCTACGAGCAGTACTTC.

This clone is categorized as medium-sized. The J gene is TRBJ2-7, the V gene TRBV27; D is unclear. V was clipped by 3 bases and J by 3 bases, with 9 bases between them. Looked up from germline, CDR1 is MNHEY and CDR2 is SMNVEV (reference sequence). The CDR3 runs to 13 residues. The CDR3 here is CASSFAYSYEQYF. The DNA for the CDR3 is TGTGCCAGCAGTTTCGCCTATAGCTACGAGCAGTACTTC.

The chain is built from TRBV27 and TRBJ2-7; TRBD2 matches at 14 bases. V lost 3 bases and J lost 3; bases outside the gene matches: 13. The CDR3 length is 19 residues. CDR1 and CDR2 from the germline V gene are MNHEY and SMNVEV (reference sequence). The chain's CDR3 is CASSFPGLAGVPLFYEQYF. In DNA form, the CDR3 reads TGTGCCAGCAGTTTTCCGGGACTAGCGGGGGTCCCTTTGTTCTACGAGCAGTACTTC.

This chain uses TRBV7-8 with TRBJ2-7; D may be TRBD2 (6 bases). Germline assignment: CDR1 SGHVS and CDR2 FQNEAQ. V was clipped by 4 bases and J by 2 bases, with 15 bases between them. The CDR3 is 15 residues long. The CDR3 nucleotides read TGTGCCAGCAGCTCTGGTTGGGGGGTGGCCTACGAGCAGTACTTC. Encoded protein: CASSSGWGVAYEQYF.

This chain joins TRBV18 and TRBJ2-7; D is undetermined. The CDR3 runs to 13 residues. Trimming pared 3 bases from V and 2 bases from J, leaving 8 bases between. Germline-derived CDR1 and CDR2 are KGHSH and LQKENI. CDR3 in amino acids: CASSPGGPYEQYF. In DNA, the CDR3 is TGTGCCAGCTCACCCGGTGGTCCCTACGAGCAGTACTTC. The full variable domain, in which reference TRBV18 and TRBJ2-7 provide the parts outside the CDR3, is NAGVMQNPRHLVRRRGQEARLRCSPMKGHSHVYWYRQLPEEGLKFMVYLQKENIIDESGMPKERFSAEFPKEGPSILRIQQVVRGDSAAYFCASSPGGPYEQYFGPGTRLTVT.

The CDR3 nucleotides read TGTGCCAGCAGCATCAACACTGAAGCTTTCTTT. This codes for CASSINTEAFF. The chain carries TRBV28 and TRBJ1-1, with D uncertain. The germline V gene has CDR1 MDHEN and CDR2 SYDVKM. CDR3 length: 11 amino acids. Trimming pared 6 bases from V and 2 bases from J, leaving 4 bases between.

This chain uses TRBV2 with TRBJ2-5, with D unresolved. Trimming left V 7 bases short and J 4 bases short, with 16 bases between. Germline V gene sequence: CDR1 SNHLY, CDR2 FYNNEI. This CDR3 contains 14 residues. Here the CDR3 reads CASKVYPGGETQYF. The CDR3 DNA reads TGTGCCAGCAAGGTCTATCCGGGCGGAGAGACCCAGTACTTC.

As DNA, the CDR3 is TGTGCCAGCAGCGAGGGACTAGCGGGGCCCGGGGAGCTGTTTTTT. Amino acids: CASSEGLAGPGELFF. This sequence joins TRBV13 and TRBJ2-2, with 13 positions matching TRBD2. CDR1 PRHDT and CDR2 FYEKMQ come from the germline V gene (reference sequence). This CDR3 spans 15 amino acids. J was trimmed by 6 bases and V by 5 bases; bases with no gene match: 3.

The rearrangement links TRBV7-9 to TRBJ2-1; 10 nucleotides match TRBD2. CDR1 and CDR2 from the germline V gene are SEHNR and FQNEAQ (reference sequence). Unmatched junction bases numbered 11, after V lost 5 bases and J lost 1 base. The CDR3 contains 18 residues. This CDR3 is CASSQPVIAGGSYNEQFF. CDR3 DNA: TGTGCCAGCAGCCAACCTGTGATAGCGGGGGGATCCTACAATGAGCAGTTCTTC.

The chain employs TRBV4-3 and TRBJ1-6, with TRBD1 identical over 7 bases. V dropped 0 bases and J dropped 7; count of bases not matched to a gene: 9. Looked up from germline, CDR1 is LGHNA and CDR2 is YSLEER. The CDR3 covers 17 residues. CDR3: CASSQELRTGANSPLHF. The DNA of the CDR3 is TGCGCCAGCAGCCAAGAACTCCGCACAGGGGCAAATTCACCCCTCCACTTT.

The J gene is TRBJ2-7, the V gene TRBV6-1; 11 nucleotides match TRBD2. Per the germline V gene, CDR1 is MNHNS and CDR2 is SASEGT. CDR3 length: 14 amino acids. The V gene end was trimmed by 1 base and the J gene end by 4 bases; junction bases not matched to a gene: 0. In DNA, the CDR3 is TGTGCCAGCAGTGAAGGGACTAGCGGGTACGAGCAGTACTTC. Translated, it gives CASSEGTSGYEQYF.

This clone occurred once. This chain connects TRBV13 to TRBJ2-1, with D possibly TRBD1 on 6 matching bases. Trimming left V 4 bases short and J 10 bases short, with 14 bases between. From germline, CDR1 is PRHDT and CDR2 FYEKMQ (reference sequence). This CDR3 comprises 13 residues. This chain's CDR3 is CASSSGEIEEQFF. CDR3 sequence (DNA): TGTGCCAGCAGCTCAGGGGAAATCGAGGAGCAGTTCTTC.

This clone was observed many times. This chain joins TRBV6-1 and TRBJ1-2; the D is unclear. This CDR3 has 15 residues. Germline lookup yields CDR1 MNHNS and CDR2 SASEGT. V shed 3 bases and J shed 3 bases, with 14 bases lying between them. The CDR3 bases are TGTGCCAGCAGTGACTTCAAGGGATTGGACTATGGCTACACCTTC. Translation: CASSDFKGLDYGYTF.

The chain is built from TRBV5-4 and TRBJ2-5; D is possibly TRBD1 (6 bases). The V gene lost 4 bases and the J gene lost 1 base, with 14 bases spanning the gap. This CDR3 is built from 15 residues. Germline loops: CDR1 SGHNT, CDR2 YYREEE (reference sequence). The CDR3 loop reads CASSITGTLQETQYF. The CDR3 region has the DNA TGTGCCAGCAGCATAACCGGGACACTCCAAGAGACCCAGTACTTC. Combining the CDR3 with reference TRBV5-4 and TRBJ2-5 gives the whole variable domain ETGVTQSPTHLIKTRGQQVTLRCSSQSGHNTVSWYQQALGQGPQFIFQYYREEENGRGNFPPRFSGLQFPNYSSELNVNALELDDSALYLCASSITGTLQETQYFGPGTRLLVL.

This chain links TRBV6-6 with TRBJ2-5; D gene uncertain. This CDR3 has 13 amino acids. V was clipped by 1 base and J by 4 bases, with 7 bases between them. The V gene's germline CDR1 is MNHNY and CDR2 SVGAGI (reference sequence). The CDR3 sequence is CASSYYLGETQYF. DNA of the CDR3: TGTGCCAGCAGTTACTATCTGGGAGAGACCCAGTACTTC.

The CDR3 spells CASRGRADEQYF. Here the CDR3 DNA reads TGCGCCAGCAGGGGAAGGGCGGACGAGCAGTACTTC. This chain joins TRBV5-1 and TRBJ2-7; no clear D gene. Germline assignment: CDR1 SGHRS and CDR2 YFSETQ. V lost 5 bases, J lost 5 bases, and 11 bases lay in between. This CDR3 spans 12 amino acids.

This chain links TRBV9 with TRBJ2-3; no clear D. In germline, CDR1 is SGDLS, CDR2 YYNGEE. Trimming took 0 bases from V and 6 from J, leaving 8 bases between them. The CDR3 has 13 amino acids. The CDR3 nucleotides read TGTGCCAGCAGCGTAGGTCTTTGGGATACGCAGTATTTT. Its protein product is CASSVGLWDTQYF.

The V and J genes are TRBV9 and TRBJ2-1; D is ambiguous. CDR1 and CDR2 (germline): SGDLS, YYNGEE. V was cut by 4 bases and J by 6 bases, with 8 bases left in between. This CDR3 has 12 residues. CDR3 in amino acids: CASSTDPNEQFF. CDR3 sequence (DNA): TGTGCCAGCAGCACGGACCCCAATGAGCAGTTCTTC. The full variable domain, rest sourced from reference TRBV9 and TRBJ2-1, is DSGVTQTPKHLITATGQRVTLRCSPRSGDLSVYWYQQSLDQGLQFLIQYYNGEERAKGNILERFSAQQFPDLHSELNLSSLELGDSALYFCASSTDPNEQFFGPGTRLTVL.

The chain links TRBV6-1 to TRBJ2-7; D is possibly TRBD2 (8 bases). The V end was cut by 3 bases, the J end by 0 bases, with 15 bases between. This CDR3 is 16 amino acids long. CDR1 is MNHNS, CDR2 SASEGT, per germline. CDR3 sequence reads: CASSDDSGDSSYEQYF. The CDR3 DNA reads TGTGCCAGCAGTGACGATAGCGGGGACAGCTCCTACGAGCAGTACTTC.

This chain joins TRBV13 and TRBJ2-1; D is possibly TRBD1 (5 bases). Between the trimmed V and J ends, which lost 1 base and 5 bases, there was a span of 12 bases. Germline values: CDR1 PRHDT, CDR2 FYEKMQ (reference sequence). The CDR3 extends over 15 amino acids. The CDR3 nucleotides are TGTGCCAGCAGCTTAGTAGGGCAGGGAAACAATGAGCAGTTCTTC. It yields the protein CASSLVGQGNNEQFF.

The rearrangement links TRBV4-3 to TRBJ1-1; no reliable D call. The V and J ends lost 0 bases and 3 bases respectively, with 8 bases between them. Germline CDR1 LGHNA, CDR2 YSLEER. CDR3 size: 14 residues. CDR3 loop: CASSQDLTDTEAFF. The DNA for the CDR3 is TGCGCCAGCAGCCAAGATCTAACTGACACTGAAGCTTTCTTT.

The genes are TRBV4-3 and TRBJ1-2, with TRBD1 as a possible D gene (5 bases). The CDR3 covers 15 residues. Trimming took 1 base from V and 3 from J, leaving 12 bases between them. Per the germline V gene, CDR1 is LGHNA and CDR2 is YSLEER. The CDR3 loop is CASSQASGGDYGYTF. CDR3 in DNA: TGCGCCAGCAGCCAAGCGAGTGGGGGGGACTATGGCTACACCTTC.